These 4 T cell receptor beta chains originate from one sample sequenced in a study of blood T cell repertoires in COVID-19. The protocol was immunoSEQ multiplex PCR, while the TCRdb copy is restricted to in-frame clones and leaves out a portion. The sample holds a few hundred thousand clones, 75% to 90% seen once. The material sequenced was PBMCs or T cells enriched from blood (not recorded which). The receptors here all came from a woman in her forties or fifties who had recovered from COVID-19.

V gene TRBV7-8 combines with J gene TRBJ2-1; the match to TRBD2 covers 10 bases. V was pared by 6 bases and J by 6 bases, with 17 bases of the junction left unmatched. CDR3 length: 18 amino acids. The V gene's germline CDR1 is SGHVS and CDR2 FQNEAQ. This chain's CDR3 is CASSPDPPSGRVGNEQFF. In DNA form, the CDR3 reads TGTGCCAGCAGTCCCGATCCCCCTAGCGGGAGAGTCGGCAATGAGCAGTTCTTC. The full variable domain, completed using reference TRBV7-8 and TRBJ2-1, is GAGVSQSPRYKVAKRGQDVALRCDPISGHVSLFWYQQALGQGPEFLTYFQNEAQLDKSGLPSDRFFAERPEGSVSTLKIQRTQQEDSAVYLCASSPDPPSGRVGNEQFFGPGTRLTVL.

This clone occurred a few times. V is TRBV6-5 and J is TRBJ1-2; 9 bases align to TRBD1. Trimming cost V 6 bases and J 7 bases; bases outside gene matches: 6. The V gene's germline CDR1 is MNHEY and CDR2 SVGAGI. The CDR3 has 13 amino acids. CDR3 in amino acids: CASRQGARGGYTF. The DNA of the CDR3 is TGTGCCAGCAGACAGGGGGCGCGCGGTGGCTACACCTTC.

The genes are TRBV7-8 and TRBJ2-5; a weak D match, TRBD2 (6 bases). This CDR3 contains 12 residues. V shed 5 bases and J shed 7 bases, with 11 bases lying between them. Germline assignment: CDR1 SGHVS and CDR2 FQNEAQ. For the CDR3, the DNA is TGTGCCAGCAGCCCGTCGGGGGTGACCCAGTACTTC. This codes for CASSPSGVTQYF.

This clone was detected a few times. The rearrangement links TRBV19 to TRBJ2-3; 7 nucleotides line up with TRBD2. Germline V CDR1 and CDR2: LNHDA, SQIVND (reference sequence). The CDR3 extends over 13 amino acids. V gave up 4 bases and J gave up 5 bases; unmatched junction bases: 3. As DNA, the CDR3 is TGTGCCAGTAGTACCGGCGGGGGAGATACGCAGTATTTT. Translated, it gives CASSTGGGDTQYF.